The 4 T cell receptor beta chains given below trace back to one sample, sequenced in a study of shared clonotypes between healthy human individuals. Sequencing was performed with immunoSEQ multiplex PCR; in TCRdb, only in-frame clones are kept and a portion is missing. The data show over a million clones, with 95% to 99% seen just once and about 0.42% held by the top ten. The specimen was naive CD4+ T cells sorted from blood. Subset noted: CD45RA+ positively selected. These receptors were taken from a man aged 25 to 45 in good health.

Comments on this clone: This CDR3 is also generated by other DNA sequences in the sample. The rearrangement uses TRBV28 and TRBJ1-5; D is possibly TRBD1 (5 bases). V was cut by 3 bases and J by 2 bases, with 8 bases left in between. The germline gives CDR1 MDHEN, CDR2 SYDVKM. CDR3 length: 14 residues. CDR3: CASSLGGGNQPQHF. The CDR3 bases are TGTGCCAGCAGTTTGGGAGGGGGCAATCAGCCCCAGCATTTT.

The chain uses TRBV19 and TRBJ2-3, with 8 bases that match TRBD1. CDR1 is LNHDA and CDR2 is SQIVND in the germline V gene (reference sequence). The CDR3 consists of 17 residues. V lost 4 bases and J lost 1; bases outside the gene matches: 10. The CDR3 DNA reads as TGTGCCAGTAGTAAAGACAGGGGATGGGATGGCACAGATACGCAGTATTTT. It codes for CASSKDRGWDGTDTQYF. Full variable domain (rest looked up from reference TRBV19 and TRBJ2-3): DGGITQSPKYLFRKEGQNVTLSCEQNLNHDAMYWYRQDPGQGLRLIYYSQIVNDFQKGDIAEGYSVSREKKESFPLTVTSAQKNPTAFYLCASSKDRGWDGTDTQYFGPGTRLTVL.

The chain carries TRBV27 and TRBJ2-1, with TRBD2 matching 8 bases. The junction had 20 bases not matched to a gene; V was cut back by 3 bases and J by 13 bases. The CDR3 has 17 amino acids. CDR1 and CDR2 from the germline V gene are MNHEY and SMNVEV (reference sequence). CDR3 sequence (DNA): TGTGCCAGCAGTTTCTGGCCTAGCGGGCCTGGAGTCAAGGGACAGTTCTTC. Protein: CASSFWPSGPGVKGQFF.

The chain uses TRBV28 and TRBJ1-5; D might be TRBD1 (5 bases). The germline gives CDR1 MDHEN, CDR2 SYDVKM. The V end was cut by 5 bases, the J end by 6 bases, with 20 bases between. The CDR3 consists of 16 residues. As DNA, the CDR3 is TGTGCCAGCAGTGTATCCGGGCCCTTGGGGGGTCAGCCCCAGCATTTT. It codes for CASSVSGPLGGQPQHF.